Sequencing of this TCR beta chain was carried out in a study of blood T cells in healthy people across ages. The CDR3 is 12 amino acids. Germline CDR1 reads DFQATT; CDR2 reads SNEGSKA (reference sequence). Together with a sample-barcoded 5' primer, a J-beta primer mix was included in a second PCR lasting about 6 to 11 cycles. TCRdb re-derived calls from the 5' RACE reads in MiXCR, one entry per CDR3 protein. The data contain 1.5 million or so distinct CDR3 sequences, about 42% of them singletons. The authors drew 8.5 to 10 milliliters of peripheral blood from each donor. This TCR derives from a woman aged 18-29 years in good health. The sample comprised blood. The chain combines TRBV20-1 with TRBJ2-1, with a possible D match to TRBD2 (6 bases). The CDR3 loop is CRGGVQNNEQFF. DNA for the CDR3: TGCAGGGGAGGAGTCCAGAACAATGAGCAGTTCTTC.